This passage covers 25 T cell receptor beta chains from one sample sequenced in a study of vaccination and CD4 T cells after COVID-19. Noted treatment: approximately 9-day PBMC culture with coronavirus spike peptide pools or control peptides (ViraFEST assay). With the Oncomine TCR Beta short-read assay, DNA from cultured CD4+ T cells was sequenced. MiXCR was run by TCRdb on the PCR reads, yielding one entry per CDR3 protein. The sample contains about 20,000 distinct CDR3 sequences, roughly 45% of which appear only once. These TCRs' antigens remain unknown. Sequencing used CD4+ T cells from blood, cultured in vitro. The receptor source for this set is a human donor who had recovered from COVID-19.

The chain links TRBV19 to TRBJ1-1; D uncertain. Per germline, CDR1 LNHDA and CDR2 SQIVND (reference sequence). The CDR3 extends over 15 amino acids. V dropped 7 bases and J dropped 4 bases, with 19 bases sitting between them. The CDR3 coding sequence is TGTGCCAGTACCAAATATATAGGGAGAGTCACTGAAGCTTTCTTT. This codes for CASTKYIGRVTEAFF.

This chain connects TRBV6-1 to TRBJ1-4, with D tentatively TRBD1 (6 bases). CDR3 length: 14 amino acids. CDR1 MNHNS and CDR2 SASEGT come from the germline V gene. V was shortened by 2 bases and J by 7 bases, with 11 bases between the two germline ends. The CDR3 reads CASSEPGAGEKLFF. The CDR3 coding sequence is TGTGCCAGCAGTGAACCGGGGGCGGGTGAAAAACTGTTTTTT.

V and J are TRBV4-3 and TRBJ2-2, with TRBD2 identical over 7 bases. Germline CDR1 reads LGHNA; CDR2 reads YSLEER. The CDR3 totals 15 residues. The ends lost 0 bases at V and 6 bases at J; junction bases unmatched: 4. CDR3 amino acids: CASSQEGGRAGELFF. In nucleotides, the CDR3 is TGCGCCAGCAGCCAAGAAGGTGGGAGGGCCGGGGAGCTGTTTTTT.

The table lists this clonotype with a count of one. The chain has TRBV12-3 or TRBV12-4 and TRBJ2-1; 10 bases map to TRBD2. V shed 4 bases, J shed 0 bases, and the junction held 12 bases outside the gene matches. The CDR3 has 19 residues. The CDR3 nucleotides are TGTGCCAGCAGTTCCTCCTGGGGACTAGCGAGCAGCTCCTACAATGAGCAGTTCTTC. Translated: CASSSSWGLASSSYNEQFF.

CDR3 protein: CASSFTGGNSPLHF. Written as DNA, the CDR3 is TGTGCCAGCAGCTTTACAGGGGGGAATTCACCCCTCCACTTT. The chain joins TRBV7-9 to TRBJ1-6, with 8 bases matching TRBD1. Germline values: CDR1 SEHNR, CDR2 FQNEAQ (reference sequence). This CDR3 spans 14 amino acids. V lost 3 bases to trimming and J lost 7 bases; unmatched junction nucleotides: 2.

This clonotype occurred once. This sequence joins TRBV28 and TRBJ2-2, with D hard to call. CDR1 is MDHEN, CDR2 SYDVKM, per germline. The CDR3 runs to 14 residues. The V end lost 8 bases, the J end lost 1 base, and 11 bases lay between the germline ends. The CDR3 DNA is TGTGCCAGCTCCTGGCTAGGGAACACCGGGGAGCTGTTTTTT. Encoded protein: CASSWLGNTGELFF.

The chain uses TRBV7-8 and TRBJ2-3; a possible D gene is TRBD1 (5 bases). This CDR3 has 15 amino acids. The V end lost 5 bases, the J end lost 4 bases, and 16 bases lay between the germline ends. Germline V gives CDR1 SGHVS, CDR2 FQNEAQ. The CDR3 DNA reads as TGTGCCAGCAGCCCCAGGGTAGGCGCTGCAGATACGCAGTATTTT. Translation gives CASSPRVGAADTQYF.

This clonotype was observed a few times. The chain carries TRBV7-3 and TRBJ2-3, with D hard to call. V was trimmed by 2 bases and J by 1 base, leaving 10 bases between them. CDR3 length equals 15 residues. Germline V gives CDR1 SGHTA, CDR2 FQGTGA. The CDR3 nucleotides are TGTGCCAGCAGCTTACTGGCGAGCCGCACAGATACGCAGTATTTT. It codes for CASSLLASRTDTQYF.

J is TRBJ1-1 and V is TRBV6-4, with D maybe TRBD1 (5 bases). CDR1 MRHNA and CDR2 SNTAGT come from the germline V gene. Trimming left V 6 bases short and J 4 bases short, with 12 bases between. The CDR3 has 13 amino acids. The CDR3 spells CASSPGIGTEAFF. The CDR3 bases are TGTGCCAGCAGCCCAGGGATAGGCACTGAAGCTTTCTTT.

This chain uses TRBV4-2 with TRBJ1-2; D might be TRBD1 (5 bases). The length of the CDR3 is 13 residues. In germline, CDR1 is LGHNA, CDR2 YNFKEQ. Trimming stripped 1 base from V and 8 bases from J, with 11 bases between. CDR3 in DNA: TGTGCCAGCAGCCAAGGTCAGGGCGAGGGCTACACCTTC. Amino acid sequence: CASSQGQGEGYTF.

The DNA of the CDR3 is TGTGCCAGCAGCTACCTCTCACAGGGCGGTCAGCCCCAGCATTTT. Its translation: CASSYLSQGGQPQHF. V and J are TRBV7-8 and TRBJ1-5; maybe TRBD1 (6 bases). V lost 4 bases, J lost 6 bases, and 16 bases lay in between. The CDR3 totals 15 residues. Germline V CDR1 and CDR2: SGHVS, FQNEAQ.

This clonotype appeared a few times. The J gene is TRBJ1-2, the V gene TRBV30; D remains unclear. Germline lookup yields CDR1 GTSNPN and CDR2 SVGIG (reference sequence). The CDR3 loop spans 13 amino acids. Trimming cost V 0 bases and J 8 bases, with 13 bases left between them. CDR3 region: CAWSVYGTTGYTF. In DNA form, the CDR3 reads TGTGCCTGGAGTGTTTACGGCACCACGGGCTACACCTTC.

The chain uses TRBV2 and TRBJ1-3; D possibly corresponds to TRBD1 (5 bases). V lost 3 bases, J lost 7 bases, and 13 bases lay in between. CDR1 is SNHLY and CDR2 is FYNNEI in the germline V gene. CDR3 length: 14 residues. CDR3 sequence reads: CASSDGRGVNTIYF. The CDR3 DNA reads as TGTGCCAGCAGTGACGGGCGGGGGGTGAACACCATATATTTT.

This clonotype was detected only a few times. This rearrangement joins TRBV7-3 to TRBJ1-1; D ambiguous. Trimming cost V 5 bases and J 11 bases, with 15 bases left between them. The CDR3 covers 12 residues. Germline CDR1 and CDR2: SGHTA and FQGTGA. CDR3 region: CASSTQGGAAFF. CDR3 bases: TGTGCCAGCAGCACCCAAGGTGGCGCCGCTTTCTTT.

This clonotype was observed a few times. The chain recombines TRBV24-1 with TRBJ1-4; D is uncertain. Germline V lookup: CDR1 KGHDR, CDR2 SFDVKD. V lost 6 bases and J lost 8, with 9 bases in between. This CDR3 is built from 12 residues. CDR3 sequence: CATSSTGEKLFF. In DNA form, the CDR3 reads TGTGCCACCAGTTCAACTGGGGAAAAACTGTTTTTT.

The J gene is TRBJ2-3, the V gene TRBV20-1, with D tentatively TRBD2 (5 bases). Germline CDR1 DFQATT, CDR2 SNEGSKA (reference sequence). The CDR3 runs to 17 residues. Trimming stripped 3 bases from V and 2 bases from J, with 21 bases between. CDR3 sequence reads: CSARALRESKYTDTQYF. Written as DNA, the CDR3 is TGCAGTGCTAGGGCTCTAAGGGAGTCGAAGTACACAGATACGCAGTATTTT.

There are a few counts of this clonotype. The V and J genes are TRBV7-2 and TRBJ1-1; D uncertain. The CDR3 runs 14 residues. CDR1 is SGHTA and CDR2 is FQGNSA in the germline V gene. V was cut by 2 bases and J by 3 bases, with 10 bases left in between. The CDR3, as DNA: TGTGCCAGCAGCTTAACCGACGGGGACACTGAAGCTTTCTTT. Translated: CASSLTDGDTEAFF.

This clonotype was counted only a few times. The chain carries TRBV6-1 and TRBJ1-5; TRBD1 matches 7 bases. The junction had 8 bases not matched to a gene; V was cut back by 4 bases and J by 5 bases. The CDR3 is 15 amino acids. The germline gives CDR1 MNHNS, CDR2 SASEGT. The chain's CDR3 is CASSAWTGADQPQHF. The CDR3 DNA is TGTGCCAGCAGTGCCTGGACAGGAGCGGATCAGCCCCAGCATTTT.

As DNA, the CDR3 is TGTGCCAGCAGCTTGGCTCAGGGGGCTTACACTGAAGCTTTCTTT. Amino acids: CASSLAQGAYTEAFF. The gene calls are TRBV5-4 and TRBJ1-1; 8 nucleotides line up with TRBD1. The CDR3 totals 15 residues. V trimming: 0 bases; J trimming: 3 bases; junction bases outside the gene matches: 4. Germline CDR1 and CDR2: SGHNT and YYREEE (reference sequence).

This chain connects TRBV20-1 to TRBJ2-4; D is uncertain. CDR1 is DFQATT and CDR2 is SNEGSKA in the germline V gene (reference sequence). The CDR3 length is 14 residues. The V end was cut by 6 bases, the J end by 1 base, with 13 bases between. The CDR3 DNA reads as TGCAGTGCCCCCGGGCCCGGGGCCAAAAACATTCAGTACTTC. This sequence encodes CSAPGPGAKNIQYF.

This clonotype appeared a few times. The gene calls are TRBV15 and TRBJ2-1, with D possibly matching TRBD2 (6 bases). With 8 bases removed from V and 4 bases from J, the gap between germline ends came to 18 bases. This CDR3 comprises 15 residues. Germline CDR1 LNHNV, CDR2 YYDKDF (reference sequence). In DNA form, the CDR3 reads TGTGCCACCGACCCCCGGGCGGGATGGTACAATGAGCAGTTCTTC. It translates to CATDPRAGWYNEQFF.

The rearrangement uses TRBV19 and TRBJ1-2, with D possibly matching TRBD1 (6 bases). V was cut by 7 bases and J by 4 bases, with 16 bases left in between. Germline CDR1 is LNHDA and CDR2 is SQIVND (reference sequence). The CDR3 is 14 amino acids. The chain's CDR3 is CASMEPGALYGYTF. CDR3 in DNA: TGTGCCAGTATGGAGCCGGGGGCTCTCTATGGCTACACCTTC.

The chain is built from TRBV5-1 and TRBJ2-5; the D gene is possibly TRBD2 (7 bases). CDR1 is SGHRS, CDR2 YFSETQ, per germline. The CDR3 spans 14 residues. The V gene lost 0 bases and the J gene lost 2 bases, with 8 bases spanning the gap. The CDR3 loop is CASSLEGGQETQYF. The CDR3 DNA reads as TGCGCCAGCAGCTTGGAGGGGGGGCAAGAGACCCAGTACTTC.

In its sample, this clonotype was seen a few times. DNA of the CDR3: TGTGCCAGCAGCCCCGACGGGACAGGGAGTCGAGAGACCCAGTACTTC. This gives the protein CASSPDGTGSRETQYF. The chain is built from TRBV7-9 and TRBJ2-5; 9 positions match TRBD1. Trimming took 5 bases from V and 4 from J; bases not matched to a gene: 11. The CDR3 runs 16 residues. CDR1 and CDR2 from the germline V gene are SEHNR and FQNEAQ (reference sequence).

The chain has TRBV20-1 and TRBJ1-2; D gene uncertain. The CDR3 spans 16 residues. V was trimmed by 0 bases and J by 4 bases, leaving 18 bases between them. Germline-derived CDR1 and CDR2 are DFQATT and SNEGSKA (reference sequence). The CDR3, as DNA: TGCAGTGCTAGAGATCTATTCATGGGGTCGGGCTATGGCTACACCTTC. Its translation is CSARDLFMGSGYGYTF.